The subject of this entry is one TCR beta chain. Antigen unknown. Germline lookup yields CDR1 MDHEN and CDR2 SYDVKM. The V and J ends lost 6 bases and 8 bases, in that order; junction bases with no gene match: 12. There are 16 residues in the CDR3. The study sequenced cultured CD4+ T cell DNA using the Oncomine TCR Beta short-read assay. Each CDR3 protein gets one entry after TCRdb re-called the PCR reads with MiXCR. The table includes 25,000 or so distinct CDR3 sequences, about 54% detected once. These data come from a study of vaccination and CD4 T cells after COVID-19. Study-level background: The BNT162b2 or mRNA-1273 vaccine was given to participants in two doses. Post-vaccine sampling followed dose two by a median 72 days (range 14 to 241). Study observations and caveats: Detection of a median around 84% of reactive clones in convalescent patients was confined to the period after vaccination.

Treatment described: approximately nine-day PBMC culture with coronavirus spike peptide pools or control peptides (ViraFEST assay). The sequenced sample consisted of CD4+ T cells from blood, cultured in vitro. The gene calls are TRBV28 and TRBJ2-3, with TRBD2 matching over 12 bases. This TCR came from a human donor who had recovered from COVID-19. As DNA, the CDR3 is TGTGCCAGCAGAAGACCCGGACTAGCGGGAACGGTTACGCAGTATTTT. Amino acid sequence: CASRRPGLAGTVTQYF.